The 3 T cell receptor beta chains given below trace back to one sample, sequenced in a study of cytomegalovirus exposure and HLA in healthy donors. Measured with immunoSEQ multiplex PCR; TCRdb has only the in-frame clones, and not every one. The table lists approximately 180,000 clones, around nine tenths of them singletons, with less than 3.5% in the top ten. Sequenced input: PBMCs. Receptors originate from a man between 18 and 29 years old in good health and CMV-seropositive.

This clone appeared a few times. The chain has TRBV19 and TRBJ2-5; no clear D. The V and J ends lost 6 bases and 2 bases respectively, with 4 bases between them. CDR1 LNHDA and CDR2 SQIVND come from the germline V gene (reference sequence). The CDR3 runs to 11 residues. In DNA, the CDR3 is TGTGCCAGTAGGCGACAAGAGACCCAGTACTTC. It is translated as CASRRQETQYF.

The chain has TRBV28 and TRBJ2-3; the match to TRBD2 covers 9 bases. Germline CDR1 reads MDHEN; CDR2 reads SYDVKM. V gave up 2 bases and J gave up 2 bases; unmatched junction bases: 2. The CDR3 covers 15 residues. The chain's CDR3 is CASSLLAGYTDTQYF. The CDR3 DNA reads TGTGCCAGCAGTTTACTAGCGGGGTACACAGATACGCAGTATTTT.

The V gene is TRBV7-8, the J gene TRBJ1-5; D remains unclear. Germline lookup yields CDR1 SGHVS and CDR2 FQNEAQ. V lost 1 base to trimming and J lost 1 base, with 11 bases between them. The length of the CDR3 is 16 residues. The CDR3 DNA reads TGTGCCAGCAGCTTAGTGGGAGGGTACAGCAATCAGCCCCAGCATTTT. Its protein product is CASSLVGGYSNQPQHF.